The text below deals with one T cell receptor beta chain. What it recognizes is unknown. The record originates from a study of cytomegalovirus exposure and HLA in healthy donors. Study in general: The early release's HLA-typed donors yielded tens of millions of unique TCRs.

CDR3 size: 14 residues. Trimming pared 5 bases from V and 6 bases from J, leaving 14 bases between. Germline V lookup: CDR1 SGHRS, CDR2 YFSETQ. The PCR ran on 60 Vbeta and 13 Jbeta primers. The table came from immunoSEQ multiplex PCR; TCRdb's copy has only in-frame clones and leaves some out. This sample has over 150,000 clones; less than 80% occur once, and the top ten carry roughly 2%. Findings and caveats of the study: Later genetic work tied a missense DCLRE1C variant to beta-chain V and J trimming. Most TCR sequences showed up rarely, but some public TCRs showed up in many donors. What a later analysis reportedly showed was that an Asian-associated ancestry cluster had fewer N-insertions than the 666-donor mean.

The sample consisted of PBMCs. The sequence was collected from a man aged 35 to 55 in good health and CMV-seronegative. The J gene is TRBJ2-2, the V gene TRBV5-1; the D gene is possibly TRBD1 (5 bases). As DNA, the CDR3 is TGCGCCAGCAGAGTAGACAGTATCGCCGGGGAGCTGTTTTTT. This sequence encodes CASRVDSIAGELFF.